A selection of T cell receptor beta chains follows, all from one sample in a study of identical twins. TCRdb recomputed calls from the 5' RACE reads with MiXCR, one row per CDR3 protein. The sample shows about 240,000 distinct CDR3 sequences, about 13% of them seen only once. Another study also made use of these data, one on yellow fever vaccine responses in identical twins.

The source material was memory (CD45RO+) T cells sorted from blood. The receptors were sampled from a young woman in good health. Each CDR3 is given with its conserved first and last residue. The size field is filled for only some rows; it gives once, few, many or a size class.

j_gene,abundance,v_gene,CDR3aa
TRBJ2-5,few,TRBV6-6,CASSLRDSGTQYF
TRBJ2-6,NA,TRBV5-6,CASEVPDSGANVLTF
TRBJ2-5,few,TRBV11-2,CASSLGTSGGPQETQYF
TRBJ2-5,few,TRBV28,CASSLIVAGVRETQYF
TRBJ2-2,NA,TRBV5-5,CASSLVAGVKGELFF
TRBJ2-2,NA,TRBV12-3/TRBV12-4,CASRLGGRKTGELFF
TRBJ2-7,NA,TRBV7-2,CASSKPGATYEQYF
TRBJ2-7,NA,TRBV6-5,CASSYDAGSHEQYF
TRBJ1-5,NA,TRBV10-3,CATTVDSNQPQHF
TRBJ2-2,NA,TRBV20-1,CSARDGTSGSGELFF
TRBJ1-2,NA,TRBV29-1,CSVGTGPYGYTF
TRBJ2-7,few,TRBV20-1,CSTDPGQGYEQYF
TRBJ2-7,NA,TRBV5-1,CASSLVRGVPYEQYF
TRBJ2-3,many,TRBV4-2,CASSQGTGGADTQYF
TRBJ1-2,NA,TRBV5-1,CASSYVGDGYTF
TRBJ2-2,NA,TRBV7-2,CASKPSGSRTGELFF
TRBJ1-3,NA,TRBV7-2,CASSLRPGSGNTIYF
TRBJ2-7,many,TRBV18,CASSPREGFYEQYF
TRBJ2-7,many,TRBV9,CASSVGLAGGYEQYF
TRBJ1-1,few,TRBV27,CATTRPGVGKAFF
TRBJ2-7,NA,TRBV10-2,CAANEALHDYEQYF
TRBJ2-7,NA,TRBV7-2,CASSLFGTEQYF
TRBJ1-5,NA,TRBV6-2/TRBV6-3,CASSYYPGLNINQPQHF
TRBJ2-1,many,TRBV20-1,CSADYPQGYEQFF
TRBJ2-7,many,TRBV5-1,CASSLASLGPTYEQYF
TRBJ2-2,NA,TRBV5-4,CASSLRASGNTGELFF
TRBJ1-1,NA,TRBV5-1,CASHRDTNTEAFF
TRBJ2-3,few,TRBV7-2,CASSLAGGTSGDTQYF
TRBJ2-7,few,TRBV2,CASSESGLAGNEQYF
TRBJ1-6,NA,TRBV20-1,CSARGSYNSPLHF
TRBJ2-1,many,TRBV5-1,CASSPLGSYNEQFF
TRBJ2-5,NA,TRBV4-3,CASSQDVALGTQYF
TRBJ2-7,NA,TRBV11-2,CASSFTSGRAYEQYF
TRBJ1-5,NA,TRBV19,CASSITGGYNQPQHF
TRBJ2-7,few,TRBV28,CASSPSGRALYEQYF
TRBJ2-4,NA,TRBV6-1,CASSTLLGDRGIKNIQYF
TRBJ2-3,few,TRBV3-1,CASSPGQSSTDTQYF
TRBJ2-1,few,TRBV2,CASSEGGGTNYNEQFF
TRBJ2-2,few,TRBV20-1,CSATAGAGELFF
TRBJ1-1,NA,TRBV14,CASSQYGPRDTEAFF
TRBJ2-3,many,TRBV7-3,CASSPFTGGSTDTQYF
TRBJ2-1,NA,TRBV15,CATSRVLGRENEQFF
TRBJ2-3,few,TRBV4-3,CASSPGERETDTQYF
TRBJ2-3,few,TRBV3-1,CASSRRGQGITDTQYF
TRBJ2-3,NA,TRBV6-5,CASSYAGPGTDTQYF
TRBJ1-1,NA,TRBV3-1,CASSRQQGVASF
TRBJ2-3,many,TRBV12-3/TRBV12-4,CASSLLQGTDTQYF
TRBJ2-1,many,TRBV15,CATSSSQDTYNEQFF
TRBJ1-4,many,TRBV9,CASSVGATVANEKLFF